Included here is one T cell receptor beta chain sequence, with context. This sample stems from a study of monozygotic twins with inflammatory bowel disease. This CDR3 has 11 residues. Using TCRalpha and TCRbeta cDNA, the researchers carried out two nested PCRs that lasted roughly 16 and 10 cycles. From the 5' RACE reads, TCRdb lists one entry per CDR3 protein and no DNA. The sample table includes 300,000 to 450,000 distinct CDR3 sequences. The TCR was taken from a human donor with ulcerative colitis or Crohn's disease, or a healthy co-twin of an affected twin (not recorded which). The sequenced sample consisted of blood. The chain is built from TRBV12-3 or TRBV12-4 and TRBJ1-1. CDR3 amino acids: CASSLLVEAFF.